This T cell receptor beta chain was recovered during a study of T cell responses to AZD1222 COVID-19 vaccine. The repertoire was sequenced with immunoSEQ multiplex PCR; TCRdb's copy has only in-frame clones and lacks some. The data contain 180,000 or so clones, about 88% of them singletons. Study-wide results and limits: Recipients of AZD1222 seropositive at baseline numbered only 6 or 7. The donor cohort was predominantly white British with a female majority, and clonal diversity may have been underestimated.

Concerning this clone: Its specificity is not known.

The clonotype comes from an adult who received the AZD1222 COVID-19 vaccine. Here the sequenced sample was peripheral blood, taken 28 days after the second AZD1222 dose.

The CDR3 sequence: CASRAGGQGSQEQYF. In DNA, the CDR3 is TGCGCCAGCAGAGCGGGTGGACAGGGTTCTCAAGAGCAGTACTTC. The rearrangement joins TRBV5-1 to TRBJ2-7; 8 nucleotides align to TRBD1. V dropped 5 bases and J dropped 7; count of bases not matched to a gene: 14. Germline loops: CDR1 SGHRS, CDR2 YFSETQ. The CDR3 is 15 amino acids.